The TCR beta chain described here comes from a study of T cells in Graves' hyperthyroidism and ophthalmopathy. Amplification targeted TCR beta CDR3 regions from RNA transcripts. First-round RT-PCR targeting the TCR CDR3 was performed with the HTBI primer set. MiXCR, run by TCRdb on the multiplex PCR reads, gives a single entry per CDR3 protein. The profile shows 500,000 to 600,000 distinct CDR3 sequences, 40% to 50% of them singletons. Study-level points and caveats: Blood held most thyroid clonotypes expanded above 0.001 frequency. For ophthalmopathy, model prediction preceded onset by a median 6.5 months.

The CDR3 is 20 amino acids. V gave up 0 bases and J gave up 0 bases, with 18 bases separating them. Germline V lookup: CDR1 SGHDN, CDR2 FVKESK. Only a few counts were recorded for this clonotype. Its target is unknown. The chain employs TRBV14 and TRBJ1-6; D gene unclear. The sample consisted of peripheral blood or thyroid tissue (not recorded which). This receptor was identified in an adult woman with Graves' disease, either hyperthyroidism or ophthalmopathy (not recorded which). In nucleotides, the CDR3 is TGTGCCAGCAGCCAAGATCTAATTAGGGCGGTGAGCTCCTATAATTCACCCCTCCACTTT. Encoded protein: CASSQDLIRAVSSYNSPLHF. Full variable domain (outside the CDR3, taken from reference TRBV14 and TRBJ1-6): EAGVTQFPSHSVIEKGQTVTLRCDPISGHDNLYWYRRVMGKEIKFLLHFVKESKQDESGMPNNRFLAERTGGTYSTLKVQPAELEDSGVYFCASSQDLIRAVSSYNSPLHFGNGTRLTVT.